Presented here are 3 T cell receptor beta chains from one specimen sequenced in a study of T cell responses to AZD1222 COVID-19 vaccine. Assay used: immunoSEQ multiplex PCR; TCRdb lists only in-frame clones, some missing. The table shows some 120,000 clones, with approximately 90% occurring only once. This sample comprised peripheral blood, obtained 28 days after the second AZD1222 dose. These receptors all stem from an adult who received the AZD1222 COVID-19 vaccine.

This clone is a singleton in its sample. This sequence joins TRBV7-2 and TRBJ2-4; 8 nucleotides match TRBD1. The CDR3 runs to 16 residues. Germline loops: CDR1 SGHTA, CDR2 FQGNSA. Unmatched junction bases numbered 12, after V lost 4 bases and J lost 7 bases. CDR3 coding DNA: TGTGCCAGCAGCTCTGATATGGACAGGGCGGGTAACATTCAGTACTTC. Amino acid sequence: CASSSDMDRAGNIQYF.

This CDR3 is CASIRGQGKNSPLHF. The CDR3 DNA reads as TGTGCCAGCATCCGTGGCCAGGGGAAGAATTCACCCCTCCACTTT. J is TRBJ1-6 and V is TRBV2; a possible D gene is TRBD1 (6 bases). The germline V gene encodes CDR1 SNHLY and CDR2 FYNNEI. Trimming cost V 7 bases and J 7 bases, with 17 bases left between them. There are 15 residues in the CDR3. Variable domain in full (rest from reference TRBV2 and TRBJ1-6): EPEVTQTPSHQVTQMGQEVILRCVPISNHLYFYWYRQILGQKVEFLVSFYNNEISEKSEIFDDQFSVERPDGSNFTLKIRSTKLEDSAMYFCASIRGQGKNSPLHFGNGTRLTVT.

The chain couples TRBV7-2 to TRBJ1-1; the D gene is possibly TRBD1 (5 bases). The CDR3 has 15 residues. CDR1 and CDR2 from the germline V gene are SGHTA and FQGNSA. V lost 8 bases, J lost 0 bases, and 16 bases lay in between. CDR3 sequence (DNA): TGTGCCAGCTACCGCCTTTTAGGGGTGAACACTGAAGCTTTCTTT. Protein sequence: CASYRLLGVNTEAFF.